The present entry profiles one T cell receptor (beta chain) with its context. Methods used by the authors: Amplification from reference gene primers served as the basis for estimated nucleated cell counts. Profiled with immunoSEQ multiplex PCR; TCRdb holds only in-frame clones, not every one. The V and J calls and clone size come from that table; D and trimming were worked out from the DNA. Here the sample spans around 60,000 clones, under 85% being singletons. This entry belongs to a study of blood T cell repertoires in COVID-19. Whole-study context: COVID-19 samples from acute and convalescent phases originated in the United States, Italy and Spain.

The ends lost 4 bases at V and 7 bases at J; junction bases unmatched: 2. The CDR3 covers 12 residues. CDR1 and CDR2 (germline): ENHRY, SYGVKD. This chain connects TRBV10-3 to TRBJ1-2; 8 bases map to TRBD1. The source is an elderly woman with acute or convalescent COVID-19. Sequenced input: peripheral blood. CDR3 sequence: CAISAGGLGYTF. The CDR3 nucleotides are TGTGCCATCAGTGCAGGGGGCCTTGGCTACACCTTC.